Sequencing of this TCR beta chain was carried out in a study of T cells in localized non-small cell lung cancer (dated by TCRdb to about 2020). Some background on the complete study: Comparing tumors with uninvolved tumor-adjacent lungs, the study looked at the T cell repertoires of 200 to 250 patients with early-stage NSCLC. The cohort was made up of fewer than 250 treatment-naive NSCLC patients whose localized lung tumors had been resected. NSCLC patients had a mean age of approximately 72 years, and fewer than 150 were male and 85 to 110 female.

What the study reported, not specific to this receptor: Because multi-region tumor sequencing was not done, intratumor heterogeneity could not be ruled out. Longer overall survival was associated with higher blood T cell density, whereas shorter survival was associated with higher adjacent-lung clonality. Because the study design was exploratory, TCR variables were selected using unadjusted p-values without false-discovery rate correction. Of the top 100 tumor clones, a median of approximately 60 were detected in paired uninvolved adjacent lung; about 28 were also among that lung's top 100. Uninvolved tumor-adjacent lung showed the highest T cell clonality, higher than tumor, which suggests more focused antigenic responses in the adjacent lung.

At diagnosis, peripheral blood, uninvolved tumor-adjacent lung and tumor were collected and were preserved as a mix of fresh-frozen and FFPE material. For TCR repertoire profiling, the blood samples were analyzed as peripheral blood mononuclear cells. The CDR3 covers 15 residues, taking in both the cysteine and the phenylalanine. The read is trimmed to its CDR3 DNA, 45 bases read in frame from base 1. From a lookup of the germline V gene, CDR1 and CDR2 are MNHNS and SASEGT. V loses 4 bases of germline sequence and J loses 6 bases, and the interval between the two ends is 18 bases. For this clone: Its antigen is not yet known. Base quality data are lacking; no much larger clone is found one base away.

The immunoSEQ Assay was used to sequence TCR beta CDR3 regions from DNA. The published analysis was carried out like this. To compute T cell density, TCR beta template counts were normalized to usable DNA, which was estimated by amplifying housekeeping genes. Using the preseqR package, richness was estimated by extrapolating to 120,000 templates for tissue samples and 400,000 templates for PBMC samples. Clonality was defined as one minus Pielou's evenness. Tissue-enriched TCRs were identified through differential abundance testing performed on productive amino-acid clonotypes, with a minimum total count of 5 and an alpha of 0.1. The Jaccard Index and the Morisita Overlap Index were used to quantify repertoire overlap between compartments. GLIPH grouped TCR beta CDR3s together with public tetramer-defined viral CDR3s, and a viral motif had to include at least three viral sequences and show V-gene enrichment. TCRdb's version of the immuneACCESS table is confined to in-frame rearrangements and falls short of the full clone set. An unresolved V gene accounts for under half of the shortfall where checked; the remainder is of unknown origin. The D gene and trimming were derived from the DNA, and the V and J assignments and clone size from that table. The sample has about 52,000 clones on record, about three quarters of them singletons. The ten largest clones capture more than 4% of the sample.

The source was PBMCs, collected before any cancer treatment. This receptor was identified in a woman aged 40-75 years with stage II lung adenocarcinoma. The chain uses TRBV6-1 and TRBJ1-2, with no reliable assignment of the D segment. The CDR3 reads CASSVGLSTVDGYTF. The DNA is TGTGCCAGCAGTGTTGGCCTTTCCACCGTCGATGGCTACACCTTC.